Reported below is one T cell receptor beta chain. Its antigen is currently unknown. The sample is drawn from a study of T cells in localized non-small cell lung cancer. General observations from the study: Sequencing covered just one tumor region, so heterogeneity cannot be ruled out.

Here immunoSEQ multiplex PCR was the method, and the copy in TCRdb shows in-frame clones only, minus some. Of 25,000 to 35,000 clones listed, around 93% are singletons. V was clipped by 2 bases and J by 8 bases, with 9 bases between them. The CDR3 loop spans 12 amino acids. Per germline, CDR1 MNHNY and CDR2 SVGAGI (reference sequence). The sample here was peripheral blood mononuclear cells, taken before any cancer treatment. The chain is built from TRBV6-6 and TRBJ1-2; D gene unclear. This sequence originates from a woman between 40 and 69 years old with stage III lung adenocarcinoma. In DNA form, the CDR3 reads TGTGCCAGCAGTTACGGTCAAGGAGGCTACACCTTC. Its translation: CASSYGQGGYTF.